A single sample is the source of the 2 T cell receptor beta chains below, sequenced in a study of T cell changes during pregnancy in multiple sclerosis. TCRdb's copy holds only in-frame clones and misses some; the assay was immunoSEQ multiplex PCR. The sample records around 130,000 clones, approximately 96% being singletons. Source: peripheral blood, taken after pregnancy. The receptors come from a female donor with multiple sclerosis, enrolled in a pregnancy study.

The J gene is TRBJ2-3, the V gene TRBV7-9; the D gene is possibly TRBD2 (5 bases). This CDR3 region has 15 residues. Trimming pared 4 bases from V and 0 bases from J, leaving 11 bases between. Germline V gene data show CDR1 as SEHNR and CDR2 as FQNEAQ (reference sequence). The CDR3 loop is CASSSLASSTDTQYF. The CDR3 DNA reads as TGTGCCAGCAGCTCCCTAGCTAGCAGCACAGATACGCAGTATTTT. The complete variable domain, with remaining parts taken from reference TRBV7-9 and TRBJ2-3, reads DTGVSQNPRHKITKRGQNVTFRCDPISEHNRLYWYRQTLGQGPEFLTYFQNEAQLEKSRLLSDRFSAERPKGSFSTLEIQRTEQGDSAMYLCASSSLASSTDTQYFGPGTRLTVL.

The rearrangement joins TRBV7-2 to TRBJ2-3, with a possible D match to TRBD2 (7 bases). The germline V and J ends were trimmed by 6 bases and 4 bases, with 20 bases remaining between them. Germline CDR1 and CDR2: SGHTA and FQGNSA. CDR3 size: 16 residues. CDR3 DNA sequence: TGTGCCAGCAGTCCCCGAGGGGGAGGGGTTGCAGATACGCAGTATTTT. This codes for CASSPRGGGVADTQYF.